This TCR beta chain was captured by sequencing in a study of post-analysis software for immune sequencing data. Whole-study results and caveats: Patients used roughly five TRBV segments, including TRBV5-6, TRBV5-1 and TRBV20-1, more often than controls.

Germline CDR1 and CDR2: MGHDK and SYGVNS. The CDR3 sequence is 17 residues long. Trimming stripped 0 bases from V and 0 bases from J, with 15 bases between. cDNA libraries for TCR beta contained unique molecular identifiers. Each CDR3 protein is one row after TCRdb ran MiXCR on the PCR reads. The sample contains 750,000 to 900,000 distinct CDR3 sequences, 40% to 55% of which appear only once. Comment on this clonotype: Its antigen is as yet unknown.

The chain combines TRBV25-1 with TRBJ2-7, with D unresolved. This TCR was sampled from a girl between 5 and 17 years old with multiple sclerosis. Sequencing was done on a sample of blood. The CDR3 loop is CASSEYYPLKTSYEQYF. The CDR3 DNA is TGTGCCAGCAGTGAATATTATCCACTTAAAACCTCCTACGAGCAGTACTTC.